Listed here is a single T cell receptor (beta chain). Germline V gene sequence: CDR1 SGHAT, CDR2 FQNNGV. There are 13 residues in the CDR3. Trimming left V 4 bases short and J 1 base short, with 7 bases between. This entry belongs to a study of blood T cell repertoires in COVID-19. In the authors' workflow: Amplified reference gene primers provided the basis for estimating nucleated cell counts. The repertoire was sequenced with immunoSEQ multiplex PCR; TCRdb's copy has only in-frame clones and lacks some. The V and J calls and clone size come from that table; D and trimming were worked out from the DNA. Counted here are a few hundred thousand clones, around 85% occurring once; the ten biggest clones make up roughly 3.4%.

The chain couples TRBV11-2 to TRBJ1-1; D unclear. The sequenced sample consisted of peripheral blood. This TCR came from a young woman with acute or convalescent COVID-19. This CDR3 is CASSSSRNTEAFF. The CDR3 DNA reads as TGTGCCAGCAGCTCCTCGAGGAACACTGAAGCTTTCTTT.